The entry below gives a single T cell receptor (beta chain) sequence along with its context. The antigen is not known. Both about-4-week and about-12-week second-dose recipients were combined. This record comes from a study of T cell responses to AZD1222 COVID-19 vaccine. General observations from the study: Donors in the cohort were predominantly white British and more often female, and clonal diversity was possibly underestimated.

V lost 5 bases and J 4 bases, leaving 12 bases between the germline ends. Per the germline V gene, CDR1 is SEHNR and CDR2 is FQNEAQ (reference sequence). The CDR3 runs to 14 residues. The protocol was immunoSEQ multiplex PCR, while the TCRdb copy is restricted to in-frame clones and leaves out a portion. Of roughly 150,000 clones listed, 94% are singletons. This clonotype originated in an adult who received the AZD1222 COVID-19 vaccine. The chain combines TRBV7-9 with TRBJ2-1; D may match TRBD1 or TRBD2 (5 bases each). The sequenced sample was peripheral blood, obtained 28 days after the second AZD1222 dose. DNA for the CDR3: TGTGCCAGCAGCCTCCGGGACCCGTACAATGAGCAGTTCTTC. Its translation is CASSLRDPYNEQFF.